One T cell receptor (beta chain) is described in this entry. Its specificity is unknown. This sample is part of a study of blood T cells in healthy people across ages. J gave up 3 bases and V 2 bases, and 6 bases lay outside the gene matches. CDR1 is KGHDR, CDR2 SFDVKD, per germline. CDR3 length equals 16 residues. General study findings and limits: Samples with more naive T cells showed higher observed beta diversity. Unsorted PBMC material precluded a definitive naive versus antigen-experienced comparison.

A second PCR of about 7 to 12 cycles used a sample-barcoded 5' primer and a J-beta primer mix. The yield of each sample was at least 2.5 million CDR3-containing paired-end reads. TCRdb recomputed calls from the 5' RACE reads with MiXCR, one row per CDR3 protein. The sample holds roughly 1,300,000 distinct CDR3 sequences, approximately 63% seen once. Source material: blood. The chain employs TRBV24-1 and TRBJ2-3; 8 nucleotides align to TRBD1. The origin of this receptor is a man between 18 and 29 years old in good health. CDR3 nucleotides: TGTGCCACCAGTGATTCAACCCGGACAGGGACAGATACGCAGTATTTT. It specifies CATSDSTRTGTDTQYF.